This T cell receptor (beta chain) was documented in a study of post-analysis software for immune sequencing data. In germline, CDR1 is PRHDT, CDR2 FYEKMQ (reference sequence). Deletions cut 4 bases from V and 5 bases from J, with 13 bases between. The CDR3 spans 14 residues. Libraries were made from TCR beta cDNA, and they carried unique molecular identifiers. TCRdb analysed the PCR reads with MiXCR anew, one entry per CDR3 protein. Of hundreds of thousands of distinct CDR3 sequences in the sample, 30% are singletons; the top ten hold more than 0.55%. This clonotype was seen a few times. Its antigen is still unknown. Study outcomes and limitations: Patients with multiple sclerosis recorded significantly lower normalized Chao1 diversity than controls, the study found. Higher frequency in patients than in controls was seen for roughly five TRBV segments, with TRBV5-6, TRBV5-1 and TRBV20-1 among them.

The chain employs TRBV13 and TRBJ2-3; TRBD1 is a possible D gene (6 bases). This TCR came from a girl aged 5-17 years with multiple sclerosis. Specimen: blood. The CDR3 DNA sequence: TGTGCCAGCAGCTCGAGGGGGTTCGGAGATACGCAGTATTTT. Its protein product is CASSSRGFGDTQYF. The entire variable domain, with the rest obtained from reference TRBV13 and TRBJ2-3, is as follows: AAGVIQSPRHLIKEKRETATLKCYPIPRHDTVYWYQQGPGQDPQFLISFYEKMQSDKGSIPDRFSAQQFSDYHSELNMSSLELGDSALYFCASSSRGFGDTQYFGPGTRLTVL.